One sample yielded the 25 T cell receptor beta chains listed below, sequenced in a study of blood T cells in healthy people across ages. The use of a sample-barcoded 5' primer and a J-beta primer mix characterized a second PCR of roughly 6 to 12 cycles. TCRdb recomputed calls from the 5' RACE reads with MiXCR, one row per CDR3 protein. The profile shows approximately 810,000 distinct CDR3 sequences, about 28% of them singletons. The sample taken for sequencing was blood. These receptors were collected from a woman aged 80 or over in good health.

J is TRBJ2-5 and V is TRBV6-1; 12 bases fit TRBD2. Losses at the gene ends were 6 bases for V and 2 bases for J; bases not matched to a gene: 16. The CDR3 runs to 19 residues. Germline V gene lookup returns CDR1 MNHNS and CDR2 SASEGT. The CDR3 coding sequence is TGTGCCAGCAGCCGGGGAGGTCTAGCGGGGGGGATGAATCAAGAGACCCAGTACTTC. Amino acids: CASSRGGLAGGMNQETQYF.

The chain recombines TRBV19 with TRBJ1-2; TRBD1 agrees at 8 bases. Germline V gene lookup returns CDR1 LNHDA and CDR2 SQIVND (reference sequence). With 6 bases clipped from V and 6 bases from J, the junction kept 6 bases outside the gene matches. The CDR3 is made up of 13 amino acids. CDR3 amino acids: CASSADRVDGYTF. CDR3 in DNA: TGTGCCAGTAGCGCGGACAGGGTGGATGGCTACACCTTC.

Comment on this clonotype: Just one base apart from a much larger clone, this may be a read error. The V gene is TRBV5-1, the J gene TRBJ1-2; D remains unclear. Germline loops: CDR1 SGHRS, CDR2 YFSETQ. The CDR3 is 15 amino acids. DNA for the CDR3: TGCGCCAGCAGCTTGGCCGCGGCGGGGAACTATGGCCACACCTTC. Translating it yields CASSLAAAGNYGHTF.

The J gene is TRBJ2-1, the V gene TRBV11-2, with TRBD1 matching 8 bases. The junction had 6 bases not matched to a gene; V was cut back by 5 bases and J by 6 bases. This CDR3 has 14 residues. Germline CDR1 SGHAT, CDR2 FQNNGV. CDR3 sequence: CASSPTGTGNEQFF. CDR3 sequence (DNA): TGTGCCAGCAGCCCTACCGGGACAGGCAATGAGCAGTTCTTC.

CDR3 DNA: TGTGCCAGTAGTATCTCCGCGGGACAGTTCTATGGCTACACCTTC. It specifies CASSISAGQFYGYTF. The chain is built from TRBV19 and TRBJ1-2; 7 bases align to TRBD1. Losses at the gene ends were 3 bases for V and 4 bases for J; bases not matched to a gene: 8. The V gene's germline CDR1 is LNHDA and CDR2 SQIVND (reference sequence). CDR3 length equals 15 residues.

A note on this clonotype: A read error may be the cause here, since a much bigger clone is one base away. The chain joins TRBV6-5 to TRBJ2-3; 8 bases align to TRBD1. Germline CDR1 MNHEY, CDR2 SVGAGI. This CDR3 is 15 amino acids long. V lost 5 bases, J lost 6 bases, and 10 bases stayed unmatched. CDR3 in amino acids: CASSDGTGRVDTQYF. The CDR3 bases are TGTGCCAGCAGTGACGGGACAGGTCGTGTCGATACGCAGTATTTT.

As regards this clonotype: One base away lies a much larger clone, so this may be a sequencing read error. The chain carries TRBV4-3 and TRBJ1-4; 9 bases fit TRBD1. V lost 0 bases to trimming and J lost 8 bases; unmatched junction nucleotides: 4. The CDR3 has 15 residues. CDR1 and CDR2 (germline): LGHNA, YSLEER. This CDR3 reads CASSQERDRAEKLFF. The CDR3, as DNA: TGCGCCAGCAGCCAAGAGAGGGACAGGGCGGAAAAACTGTTTTTT.

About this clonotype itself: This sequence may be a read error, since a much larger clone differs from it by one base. The CDR3 sequence is CASSLRGQGYEQYF. In DNA, the CDR3 is TGTGCTAGCAGCTTGCGGGGACAGGGGTACGAGCAGTACTTC. J is TRBJ2-4 and V is TRBV7-7; 10 bases map to TRBD1. Near its end, the DNA agrees better with TRBJ2-7, so the J call may be wrong. The CDR3 sequence is 14 residues long. Germline values: CDR1 SSHAT, CDR2 FNYEAQ (reference sequence).

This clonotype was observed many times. The CDR3: CSAPAAQGYNEQFF. In nucleotides, the CDR3 is TGCAGTGCCCCAGCTGCTCAGGGCTACAATGAGCAGTTCTTC. V is TRBV20-1 and J is TRBJ2-1; maybe TRBD1 (5 bases). The CDR3 is 14 amino acids. V was pared by 6 bases and J by 3 bases, with 15 bases between. Germline V CDR1 and CDR2: DFQATT, SNEGSKA (reference sequence).

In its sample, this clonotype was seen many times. The CDR3 DNA is TGCAGTGCTAGAACACCGGACAACGGCTACACCTTC. Protein product: CSARTPDNGYTF. The rearrangement links TRBV20-1 to TRBJ1-2; D might be TRBD1 (5 bases). V was cut by 2 bases and J by 8 bases, with 12 bases left in between. Germline lookup yields CDR1 DFQATT and CDR2 SNEGSKA (reference sequence). The CDR3 is made up of 12 amino acids.

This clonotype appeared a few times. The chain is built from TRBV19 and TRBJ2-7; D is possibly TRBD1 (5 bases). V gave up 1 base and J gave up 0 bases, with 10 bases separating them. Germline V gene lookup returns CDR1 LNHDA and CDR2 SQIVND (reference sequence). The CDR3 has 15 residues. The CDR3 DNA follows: TGTGCCAGTAGTATAGCCCAGGGTTACTCCTACGAGCAGTACTTC. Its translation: CASSIAQGYSYEQYF.

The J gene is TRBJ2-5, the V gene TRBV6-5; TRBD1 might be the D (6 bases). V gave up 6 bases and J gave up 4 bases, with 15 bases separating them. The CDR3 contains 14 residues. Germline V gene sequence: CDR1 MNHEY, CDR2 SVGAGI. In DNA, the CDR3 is TGTGCCAGCAGGATGACAGGTCACGGAGAGACCCAGTACTTC. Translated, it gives CASRMTGHGETQYF.

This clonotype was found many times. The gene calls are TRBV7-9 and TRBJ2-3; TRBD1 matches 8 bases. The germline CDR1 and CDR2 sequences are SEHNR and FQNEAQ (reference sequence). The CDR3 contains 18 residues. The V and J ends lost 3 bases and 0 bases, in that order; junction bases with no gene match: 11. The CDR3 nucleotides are TGTGCCAGCAGCTTTGACAGGGGTGTGGGTTCAAGCACAGATACGCAGTATTTT. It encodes CASSFDRGVGSSTDTQYF.

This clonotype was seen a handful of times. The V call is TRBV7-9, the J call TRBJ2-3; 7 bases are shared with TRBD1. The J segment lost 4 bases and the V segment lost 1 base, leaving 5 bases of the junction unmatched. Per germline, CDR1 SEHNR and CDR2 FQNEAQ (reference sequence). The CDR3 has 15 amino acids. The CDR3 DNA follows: TGTGCCAGCAGCTTAGGAACAGGGGAGTCAGATACGCAGTATTTT. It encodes CASSLGTGESDTQYF.

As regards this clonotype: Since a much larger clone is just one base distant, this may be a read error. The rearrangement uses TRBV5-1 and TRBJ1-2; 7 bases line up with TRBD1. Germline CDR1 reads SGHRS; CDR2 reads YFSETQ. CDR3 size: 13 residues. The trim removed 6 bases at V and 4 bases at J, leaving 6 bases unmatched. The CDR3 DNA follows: TGCGCCAGCAACCTAGGGGGCGGCTATGGCTACACCTTC. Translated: CASNLGGGYGYTF.

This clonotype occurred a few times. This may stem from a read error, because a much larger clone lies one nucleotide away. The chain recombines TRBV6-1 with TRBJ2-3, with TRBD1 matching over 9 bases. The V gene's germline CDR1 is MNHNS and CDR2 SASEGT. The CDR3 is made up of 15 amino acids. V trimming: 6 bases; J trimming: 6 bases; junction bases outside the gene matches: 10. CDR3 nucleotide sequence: TGTGCCAGCAGGAAGGGACAGGGAATATGGGATACGCAGTATTTT. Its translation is CASRKGQGIWDTQYF.

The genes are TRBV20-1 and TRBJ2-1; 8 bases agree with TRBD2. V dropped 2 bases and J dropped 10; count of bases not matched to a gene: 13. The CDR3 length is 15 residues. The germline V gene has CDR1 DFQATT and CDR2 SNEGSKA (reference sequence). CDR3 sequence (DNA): TGCAGTGCTAGATCCGGGACTAGTGCCTCAGGGGAGCAGTTCTTC. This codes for CSARSGTSASGEQFF.

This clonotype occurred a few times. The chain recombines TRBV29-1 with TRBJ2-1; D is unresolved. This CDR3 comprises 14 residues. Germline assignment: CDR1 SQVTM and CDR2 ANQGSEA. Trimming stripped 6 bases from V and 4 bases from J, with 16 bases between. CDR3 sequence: CSVPNDRRYNEQFF. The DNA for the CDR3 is TGCAGCGTCCCGAACGATCGGAGATACAATGAGCAGTTCTTC.

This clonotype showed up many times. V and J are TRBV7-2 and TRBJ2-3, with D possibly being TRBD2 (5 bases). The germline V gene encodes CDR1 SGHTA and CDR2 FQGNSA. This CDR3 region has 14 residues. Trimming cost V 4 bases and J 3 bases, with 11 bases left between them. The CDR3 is CASSSPRGTDTQYF. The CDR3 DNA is TGTGCCAGCAGCTCGCCCCGGGGAACAGATACGCAGTATTTT. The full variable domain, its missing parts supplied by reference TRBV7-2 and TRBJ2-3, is GAGVSQSPSNKVTEKGKDVELRCDPISGHTALYWYRQSLGQGLEFLIYFQGNSAPDKSGLPSDRFSAERTGGSVSTLTIQRTQQEDSAVYLCASSSPRGTDTQYFGPGTRLTVL.

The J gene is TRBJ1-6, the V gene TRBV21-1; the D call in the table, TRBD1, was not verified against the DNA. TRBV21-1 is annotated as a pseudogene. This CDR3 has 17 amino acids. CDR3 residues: CASSNPGQGAYNSPLHF. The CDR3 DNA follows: TGTGCCAGCAGCAACCCAGGACAGGGGGCGTATAATTCACCCCTCCACTTT.

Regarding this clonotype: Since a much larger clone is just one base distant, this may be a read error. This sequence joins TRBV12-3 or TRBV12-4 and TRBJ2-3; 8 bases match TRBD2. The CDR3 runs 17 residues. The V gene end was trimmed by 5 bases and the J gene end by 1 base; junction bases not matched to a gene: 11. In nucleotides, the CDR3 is TGTGCCAGCAGTGTAACCGGGACTAGAGGGGGCACAGATACGCAGTATTTT. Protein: CASSVTGTRGGTDTQYF.

This CDR3 is CASSLRQDNQPQHF. The CDR3 region has the DNA TGTGCCAGCAGCTTAAGACAGGACAATCAGCCCCAGCATTTT. The gene calls are TRBV7-2 and TRBJ1-5, with a possible D match to TRBD1 (6 bases). There are 14 residues in the CDR3. Trimming shortened V by 2 bases and J by 3 bases, and 8 bases separated the two germline ends. The germline gives CDR1 SGHTA, CDR2 FQGNSA.

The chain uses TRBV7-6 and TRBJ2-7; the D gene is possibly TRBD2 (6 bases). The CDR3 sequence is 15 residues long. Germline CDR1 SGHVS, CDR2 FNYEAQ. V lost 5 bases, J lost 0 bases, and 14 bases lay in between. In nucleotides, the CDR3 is TGTGCCAGCAGCCAGCCGGGAGAGAGCTCCTACGAGCAGTACTTC. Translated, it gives CASSQPGESSYEQYF.

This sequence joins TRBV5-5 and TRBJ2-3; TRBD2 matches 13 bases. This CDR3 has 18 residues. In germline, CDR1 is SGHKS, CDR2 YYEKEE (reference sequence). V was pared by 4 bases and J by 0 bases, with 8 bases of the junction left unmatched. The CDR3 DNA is TGTGCCAGCAGCCTCGGACTAGCGGGGGACCTTAGCACAGATACGCAGTATTTT. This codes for CASSLGLAGDLSTDTQYF.

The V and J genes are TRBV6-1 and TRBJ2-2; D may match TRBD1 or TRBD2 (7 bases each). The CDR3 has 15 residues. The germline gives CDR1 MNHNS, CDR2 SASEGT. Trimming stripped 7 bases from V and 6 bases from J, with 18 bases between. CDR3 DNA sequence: TGTGCCAGCACTCCAGGGGGAGGGTCTTCCGGGGAGCTGTTTTTT. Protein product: CASTPGGGSSGELFF.